Listed below are T cell receptor beta chains from one sample, sequenced in a study of blood T cell repertoires in COVID-19. Here immunoSEQ multiplex PCR was the method, and the copy in TCRdb shows in-frame clones only, minus some. The sample shows about 190,000 clones, roughly 90% of them seen only once. The sequencing sample was made of peripheral blood. All receptors come from a middle-aged man with acute or convalescent COVID-19. The CDR3 runs from the conserved cysteine through the conserved F or W. D genes are given only for firm matches. Clone size appears in some rows only: once, few, many, or a class for an expanded clone.

J gene,V gene,D gene,clone size,CDR3 protein,CDR3 DNA
TRBJ2-7,TRBV29-1,TRBD1,-,CSVEQTGVSYEQYF,TGCAGCGTTGAACAGACAGGGGTCTCCTACGAGCAGTACTTC
TRBJ1-1,TRBV4-2,-,few,CASSQEVAMNTEAFF,TGTGCCAGCAGCCAAGAGGTGGCCATGAACACTGAAGCTTTCTTT
TRBJ2-7,TRBV5-5,TRBD1,-,CASNRDRGPYEQYF,TGTGCCAGCAACAGGGACAGGGGCCCCTACGAGCAGTACTTC
TRBJ2-3,TRBV5-1,TRBD1,-,CASSLGTDSTDTQYF,TGCGCCAGCAGCCTAGGGACAGATAGCACAGATACGCAGTATTTT
TRBJ1-2,TRBV5-5,TRBD1,-,CASSLEQGVWYGYTF,TGTGCCAGCAGCTTGGAACAGGGGGTTTGGTATGGCTACACCTTC
TRBJ2-2,TRBV4-3,TRBD2,once,CASSQDAAGGAFPGELFF,TGCGCCAGCAGCCAAGATGCAGCGGGGGGGGCCTTTCCCGGGGAGCTGTTTTTT
TRBJ2-7,TRBV11-2,TRBD1,once,CASSIGQGRTYEQYF,TGTGCCAGCAGCATCGGACAGGGCCGAACCTACGAGCAGTACTTC
TRBJ2-5,TRBV6-2/TRBV6-3,TRBD2,-,CASSYGLAGYQETQYF,TGTGCCAGCAGTTACGGGCTAGCGGGGTACCAAGAGACCCAGTACTTC
TRBJ2-2,TRBV18,TRBD1,-,CASSTGTVSTGELFF,TGTGCCAGCTCAACCGGGACAGTATCCACCGGGGAGCTGTTTTTT
TRBJ2-1,TRBV30,TRBD2,-,CAWRRPGLAGGYEQFF,TGTGCCTGGAGAAGGCCGGGACTAGCGGGGGGGTATGAGCAGTTCTTC
TRBJ1-5,TRBV27,-,-,CASSFSTGRDQPQHF,TGTGCCAGCAGTTTTTCAACAGGGAGGGACCAGCCCCAGCATTTT
TRBJ1-2,TRBV5-4,-,-,CASSSSGRGAYGYTF,TGTGCCAGCAGCTCCTCGGGCCGGGGGGCGTATGGCTACACCTTC
TRBJ2-7,TRBV18,-,-,CASSPTGGAYEQYF,TGTGCCAGCTCACCAACAGGGGGGGCCTACGAGCAGTACTTC
TRBJ2-5,TRBV30,TRBD2,-,CAWSGGGFETQYF,TGTGCCTGGAGCGGCGGGGGGTTTGAGACCCAGTACTTC
TRBJ2-1,TRBV27,-,-,CASSPDSYNEQFF,TGTGCCAGCAGTCCCGACAGCTATAATGAGCAGTTCTTC
TRBJ1-2,TRBV3-1/TRBV3-2,TRBD1,-,CASSQERDRGLESGYTF,TGTGCCAGCAGCCAAGAGAGGGACAGGGGGCTTGAGTCGGGCTACACCTTC
TRBJ2-7,TRBV10-3,TRBD2,-,CAISGVSGGSDSYEQYF,TGTGCCATCAGTGGGGTTAGCGGGGGGTCCGACTCCTACGAGCAGTACTTC
TRBJ1-5,TRBV2,-,-,CASKSPNSNQPQHF,TGTGCCAGCAAGAGCCCAAATAGCAATCAGCCCCAGCATTTT
TRBJ1-2,TRBV2,-,-,CASYRWGLGGYTF,TGTGCCAGCTACCGTTGGGGGCTTGGTGGCTACACCTTC
TRBJ2-2,TRBV5-1,-,few,CASSLQGVTGELFF,TGCGCCAGCAGCTTGCAGGGTGTCACCGGGGAGCTGTTTTTT
TRBJ2-1,TRBV5-4,-,-,CASRSRGGNEQFF,TGTGCCAGCAGATCCAGAGGAGGCAATGAGCAGTTCTTC
TRBJ1-1,TRBV5-1,-,-,CASSLVSGAGTEAFF,TGCGCCAGCAGCTTGGTATCTGGGGCTGGCACTGAAGCTTTCTTT
TRBJ2-5,TRBV25-1,-,-,CASSDRGPYQGETQYF,TGTGCCAGCAGTGACCGCGGACCTTACCAGGGGGAGACCCAGTACTTC
TRBJ2-1,TRBV9,-,-,CASSLSTGASYNEQFF,TGTGCCAGCAGCTTATCAACAGGAGCCTCCTACAATGAGCAGTTCTTC
TRBJ1-4,TRBV27,-,-,CASSFQGQEKLFF,TGTGCCAGCAGTTTCCAGGGTCAAGAAAAACTGTTTTTT
TRBJ1-2,TRBV12-3/TRBV12-4,-,-,CASSFTASYGYTF,TGTGCCAGCAGTTTCACAGCCAGCTATGGCTACACCTTC
TRBJ2-2,TRBV7-7,-,once,CASSPQPSPNTGELFF,TGTGCCAGCAGCCCTCAACCTAGCCCGAACACCGGGGAGCTGTTTTTT
TRBJ2-3,TRBV2,TRBD2,-,CASSGTSGGAHTQYF,TGTGCCAGCAGTGGGACTAGCGGGGGGGCACATACGCAGTATTTT
TRBJ1-1,TRBV19,-,-,CARRGLALGNTEAFF,TGTGCCAGGAGAGGGTTGGCCTTGGGAAACACTGAAGCTTTCTTT
TRBJ2-1,TRBV7-9,-,-,CASSSTSNEQFF,TGTGCCAGCAGCTCCACTAGTAATGAGCAGTTCTTC
TRBJ1-1,TRBV6-6,TRBD1,-,CTSRTTGDTEAFF,TGTACCTCCCGTACGACAGGGGACACTGAAGCTTTCTTT
TRBJ1-5,TRBV4-1,-,few,CASSPEDSYYQPQHF,TGCGCCAGCAGCCCCGAGGACAGCTATTATCAGCCCCAGCATTTT
TRBJ1-3,TRBV5-4,-,once,CASSLQGTSGNTIYF,TGTGCCAGCAGCTTACAGGGAACCTCTGGAAACACCATATATTTT
TRBJ1-2,TRBV5-1,TRBD1,-,CASSFGTGNYGYTF,TGCGCCAGCAGCTTTGGGACAGGCAACTATGGCTACACCTTC
TRBJ1-2,TRBV15,-,-,CATSRSGNPTGYTF,TGTGCCACCAGCAGGTCAGGAAACCCGACGGGCTACACCTTC
TRBJ2-1,TRBV10-1,TRBD2,-,CASSELAGGTYNEQFF,TGCGCCAGCAGTGAACTAGCGGGGGGCACCTACAATGAGCAGTTCTTC
TRBJ2-7,TRBV5-1,-,once,CASSLGGSTFSYEQYF,TGCGCCAGCAGCTTGGGTGGCTCAACCTTCTCCTACGAGCAGTACTTC
TRBJ2-7,TRBV5-5,TRBD2,-,CASSFRTSGDEQYF,TGTGCCAGCAGCTTTCGGACTAGCGGGGACGAGCAGTACTTC
TRBJ1-6,TRBV6-1,-,-,CASSEGGFGSPLHF,TGTGCCAGCAGTGAGGGGGGGTTCGGATCACCCCTCCACTTT
TRBJ1-2,TRBV30,TRBD1,-,CAWSEAWDRDSNYGYTF,TGTGCCTGGAGTGAAGCTTGGGACAGGGATTCTAACTATGGCTACACCTTC
TRBJ2-2,TRBV28,-,-,CASRDYLAGELFF,TGTGCCAGCAGGGACTATTTGGCCGGGGAGCTGTTTTTT
TRBJ2-7,TRBV13,-,-,CASSLGDNSPYEQYF,TGTGCCAGCAGCTTAGGAGATAACAGCCCCTACGAGCAGTACTTC
TRBJ1-6,TRBV5-4,-,-,CASSLDAGAPSPLHF,TGTGCCAGCAGCTTGGATGCGGGGGCCCCGTCACCCCTCCACTTT
TRBJ2-1,TRBV10-2,-,-,CASSEQYNEQFF,TGCGCCAGCAGTGAACAGTACAATGAGCAGTTCTTC
TRBJ1-3,TRBV5-4,-,once,CASSLAGGLRSGNTIYF,TGTGCCAGCAGCTTGGCCGGGGGACTCCGCTCTGGAAACACCATATATTTT
TRBJ2-5,TRBV10-1,TRBD2,few,CANFPGGETQYF,TGCGCCAACTTTCCGGGGGGAGAGACCCAGTACTTC
TRBJ2-5,TRBV2,-,-,CASSGSGVGGETQYF,TGTGCCAGCAGTGGCTCAGGGGTAGGAGGAGAGACCCAGTACTTC
TRBJ2-7,TRBV6-5,TRBD1,-,CASRHRRQGAFEQYF,TGTGCCAGCAGACACCGACGACAGGGGGCCTTCGAGCAGTACTTC
TRBJ2-5,TRBV3-1/TRBV3-2,-,-,CASSQDPTRGASNQETQYF,TGTGCCAGCAGCCAAGATCCCACCCGAGGAGCAAGTAATCAAGAGACCCAGTACTTC
TRBJ2-7,TRBV19,-,-,CASSIQGSYEQYF,TGTGCCAGTAGTATACAGGGCTCCTACGAGCAGTACTTC
TRBJ2-7,TRBV7-8,TRBD2,-,CARGSGGPYEQYF,TGTGCCAGGGGGAGCGGGGGACCATACGAGCAGTACTTC
TRBJ2-1,TRBV10-3,-,-,CAIGGGGPSSYNEQFF,TGTGCCATAGGGGGGGGCGGGCCAAGCTCCTACAATGAGCAGTTCTTC
TRBJ2-7,TRBV5-1,-,once,CASSLASAGARTYEQYF,TGCGCCAGCAGCTTGGCCAGCGCAGGGGCCAGGACCTACGAGCAGTACTTC
TRBJ2-2,TRBV19,TRBD2,few,CASSIDRTSGGSVGELFF,TGTGCCAGTAGTATAGATCGGACTAGCGGGGGTTCTGTCGGGGAGCTGTTTTTT